Detailed here is one T cell receptor (beta chain). The antigen remains undetermined. This sample stems from a study of spatial heterogeneity in lung cancer. For the study at large: More than ten raw reads, on average, carried each unique TCR and UMI combination. Study-wide results and limits: Ubiquitous expanded tumor TCRs appeared in blood more at resection than follow-up.

V was pared by 2 bases and J by 0 bases, with 11 bases between. CDR3 size: 15 residues. Germline loops: CDR1 MDHEN, CDR2 SYDVKM. Every TCR cDNA molecule bore its own unique molecular identifier. TCRdb recomputed calls from the 5' RACE reads with MiXCR, one row per CDR3 protein. The sample shows roughly 91,000 distinct CDR3 sequences, 15% to 25% of them seen only once. Sample time point: sample taken at primary tumor resection. Frozen PBMC, nontumor lung or tumor provided whole RNA, which was sequenced unsorted. The donors, fewer than 90 patients with untreated early-stage non-small cell lung cancer, provided the samples.

This chain joins TRBV28 and TRBJ2-7; no definite D call. Material: PBMCs, obtained at surgery. This sequence originates from a male donor with early-stage non-small cell lung cancer. CDR3: CASSLRYNFSYEQYF. The CDR3 nucleotides read TGTGCCAGCAGTTTAAGGTACAACTTCTCCTACGAGCAGTACTTC.